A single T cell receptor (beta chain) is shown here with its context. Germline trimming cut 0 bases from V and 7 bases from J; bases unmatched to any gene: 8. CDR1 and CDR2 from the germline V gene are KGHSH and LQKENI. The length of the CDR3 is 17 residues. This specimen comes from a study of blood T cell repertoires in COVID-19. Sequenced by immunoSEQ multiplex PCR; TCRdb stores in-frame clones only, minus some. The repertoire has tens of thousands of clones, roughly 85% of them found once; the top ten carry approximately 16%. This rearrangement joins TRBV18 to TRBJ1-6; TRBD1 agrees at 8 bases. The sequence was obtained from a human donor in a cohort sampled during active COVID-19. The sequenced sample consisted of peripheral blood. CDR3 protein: CASSPPGQGARNSPLHF. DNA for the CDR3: TGTGCCAGCTCACCACCTGGGCAGGGGGCGCGGAATTCACCCCTCCACTTT.